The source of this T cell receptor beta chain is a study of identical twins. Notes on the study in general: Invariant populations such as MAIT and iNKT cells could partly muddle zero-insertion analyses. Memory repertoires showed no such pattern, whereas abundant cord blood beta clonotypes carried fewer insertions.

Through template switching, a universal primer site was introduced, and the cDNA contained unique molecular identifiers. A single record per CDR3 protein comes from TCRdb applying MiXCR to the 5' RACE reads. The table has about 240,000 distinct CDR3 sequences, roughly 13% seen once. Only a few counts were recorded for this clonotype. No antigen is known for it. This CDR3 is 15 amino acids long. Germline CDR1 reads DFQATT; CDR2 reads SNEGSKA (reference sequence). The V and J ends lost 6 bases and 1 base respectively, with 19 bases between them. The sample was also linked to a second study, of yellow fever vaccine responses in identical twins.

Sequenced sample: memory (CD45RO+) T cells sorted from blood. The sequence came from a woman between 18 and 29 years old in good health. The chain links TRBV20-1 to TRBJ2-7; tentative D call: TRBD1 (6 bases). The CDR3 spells CSALSRTANSYEQYF. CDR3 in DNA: TGCAGTGCCCTAAGCAGGACAGCCAATTCCTACGAGCAGTACTTC.